This T cell receptor beta chain came from a study of shared clonotypes between healthy human individuals (dated by TCRdb to 2020 to 2022). Some background on the complete study: A couple of women and a few men aged 18 to 49 years were included in the cohort. Blood TCR repertoires of five healthy adults were deeply sequenced to estimate repertoire size and the extent of clonotype sharing between individuals. Per donor, three plates each were used for CD4 naive and CD4 memory, two for CD8 naive, and one for CD8 memory. Leukapheresis yielded between about 0.9 and 9.5 billion PBMCs per donor. To increase sequencing depth and limit assay-specific biases, TCR repertoire library preparation and sequencing were carried out by different laboratories using diverse techniques.

This clone was seen just once. Its antigen is still unknown. No base qualities exist here, and no much larger clone lies one base off it. The paper's findings and limits, for the study overall: Sampling was restricted to blood, and TCR repertoires in tissues likely differ from the TCR repertoires found in blood. Even with the large sequencing depth, rarefaction of the sorted-subset datasets indicated that sequencing was incomplete. Across four donors, approximately 4.9% of naive CD4, approximately 3.6% of naive CD8, about 2.3% of memory CD4, and under 0.45% of memory CD8 clonotypes were shared. Pairwise subsampling led to the expectation that sequencing depth would affect the degree of clonotype sharing among donors. Higher generation probabilities were observed for clonotypes shared by all four sorted-subset donors than for non-shared clonotypes. Larger estimated clonotype richness was generally found for naive subsets than for memory subsets. Because the study included only a small number of donors, the genetic and exposure-history diversity represented was limited.

From a lookup of the germline V gene (reference sequence), CDR1 and CDR2 are GTSNPN and SVGIG. V sheds 5 bases and J sheds 2 bases, leaving 13 bases between their ends. The CDR3 spans 13 residues, from the cysteine through the phenylalanine. This entry keeps only the CDR3 DNA: 39 bases, framed from base 1. Using the deep immunoSEQ assay, TCR CDR3 regions were amplified from genomic DNA by multiplex PCR. Extracted genomic DNA from each cell subset was distributed evenly across all wells of several immunoSEQ 96-well plates, and each plate was treated as a replicate. For sorted subsets, around 200 ng genomic DNA, equal to approximately 30,000 T cell genomes, was loaded into each replicate PCR. Purified libraries were measured with a Qubit 3.0 fluorometer, size-checked on a Bioanalyzer 2100, and measured again with the KAPA Library Quantification kit. A separate single-read 150-cycle Illumina NextSeq 550 flow cell was used to sequence each immunoSEQ 96-well plate. For the original study's pipeline: Because the immunoSEQ output included only junctional sequences and no quality scores, the filtering could not be the same as the filtering used for full-length reads. Sequences were annotated with PyIR, a Python wrapper for IgBLAST v1.9, and V/J genes and CDR3 were assigned using IMGT germline references. Reads were filtered out if the reads had weak V/J assignments (E-value above 1e-6), no CDR3, stop codons, out-of-frame junctions, or ambiguous translated residues. V3J clonotypes were defined by identical inferred V gene, J gene, and CDR3 amino acid sequence. Percentage overlap between repertoires was computed as shared unique clonotypes divided by the size of the smaller repertoire. Richness of each repertoire was evaluated using RTK rarefaction, the Chao1 estimator, and Recon v2.1 estimates of unobserved clonotypes. OLGA was used to compute generation probabilities for all TCRbeta clonotypes that the gDNA method yielded from a few donors. Drawn from immuneACCESS, this table holds only the in-frame rearrangements with V and J called that TCRdb kept. Clones are partly lost; checked studies trace under half to an unresolved V gene and leave the rest unexplained. D and trimming come from the DNA, and the V and J calls and clone size come from that table. The sample includes 600,000 to 750,000 clones, with 90% observed a single time. The top ten clonotypes cover 34% of the sample.

The donors were healthy, HIV-negative adults who had no recently reported acute infections or vaccinations. Every donor was a Caucasian adult residing in Nashville, Tennessee, USA. CD8 memory samples consisted of magnetically selected CD45RO+ cells combined with CCR7-negative CD45RA+ effector memory (TemRA) cells. Blood was collected by leukapheresis, and PBMCs were isolated by Ficoll-Histopaque density gradient centrifugation and then cryopreserved in liquid nitrogen vapor phase. Analytical flow cytometry was used to check the purity and quantity of each magnetically sorted T cell population. Each sorted fraction had its genomic DNA isolated and then quantified by UV absorbance on a Nanodrop 2000c.

The sequenced sample consisted of memory CD8+ T cells from PBMCs. The cell subset or site label of this sample denotes: CD45RO+ cells pooled with CCR7-negative TemRA cells. This chain joins TRBV30 to TRBJ2-7, with the D gene not clear enough to name. The receptor was isolated from a man between 18 and 35 years old in good health. Some clones in this sample may be carry-over from other donors' samples. In nucleotide form, the sequence is TGTGCCTGGGCTCAACAGATAGCCTACGAGCAGTACTTC. Its protein is CAWAQQIAYEQYF.